This paragraph covers one T cell receptor (beta chain) sequence. Its antigen remains undetermined. Base qualities are not recorded, but no much larger clone differs from it by a single base. The donors were roughly 39 Caucasian individuals from Russia, aged 6 to 90 years, who were systemically healthy. About 10 milliliters of peripheral blood were collected from each donor into EDTA-treated Vacutainer tubes. Ficoll-Paque density-gradient centrifugation was used to isolate PBMCs, with at least 7 million per sample. Trizol reagent was used to extract total RNA from PBMCs, with at least 5.5 micrograms per sample. For every donor, an aliquot of PBMCs went through flow cytometry to measure the percentages of naive CD45RAhigh/CD27high T cells. These data come from a study of blood T cells in healthy people across ages (dated by TCRdb to the mid-2010s). At the level of the whole study: Template switching captured roughly one uniquely barcoded TCR beta cDNA molecule per two T cells in model experiments. To avoid experimental bias, donors of different ages were distributed randomly across sequencing lanes. For two donors (one aged 18 to 30 and one aged 80 or older), the study analyzed two additional independent replicas of 1 million unique cDNA reads from the same blood draw. The donors were split into four age groups: young (average around 16 years), middle-aged (about 40), aged (more than 60) and long-lived (about 82). Using deep sequencing normalized with unique cDNA molecular identifiers, the study measured how TCR beta repertoire diversity changes with age. On the study overall, not on this receptor specifically: Estimates of total diversity based on one million sequenced T cells were regarded as lower bounds and as underestimates. There was a strong correlation between observed TCR beta diversity and the percentage of naive T cells measured by flow cytometry. Bulk unsorted PBMC profiling prevented conclusive comparison of naive and antigen-experienced compartments. As age increased, observed TCR beta diversity per million T cells dropped in a roughly linear way, and a significant reduction was already evident by age roughly 40. Because donor CMV infection status was unknown, age-related changes in expanded clonotypes were potentially confounded. Compared with the aged group, the long-lived group had more naive CD4+ T cells, fewer expanded clones and increased TCR diversity, a pattern suggesting age selection.

The germline V gene gives CDR1 as MRHNA and CDR2 as SNTAGT. Inclusive of the bounding cysteine and phenylalanine, the CDR3 is 15 residues long. The read is trimmed to its CDR3 DNA, 45 bases read in frame from base 1. V ends up 3 bases short and J 10 bases short, with an unmatched junction base count of 8. Library preparation used 5' RACE. The sequencing machine was an Illumina HiSeq 2500. A second PCR of roughly 7 to 11 cycles was run with a J-beta primer mix and a sample-barcoded 5' primer. Each TCR beta cDNA molecule received a unique molecular identifier from a template-switch 5' adaptor carrying 12 random nucleotides. Each sample yielded at least 3 million CDR3-containing paired-end reads. All of the RNA was converted into first-strand cDNA using the Mint cDNA synthesis kit, with a TRBC-specific oligonucleotide serving as the primer. After uracil-DNA glycosylase treatment, a first 18-cycle PCR used universal primers M1SS and BC2_uni_R on all cDNA. On the authors' methods: For normalization, 1 million high-quality reads, each with a distinct molecular identifier, were randomly selected from each sample. Reads with shared molecular identifiers were discarded instead of being binned into consensus sequences. CDR3 identification, clonotype clustering and error correction used MiTCR with a Q25 quality threshold and the strictest error-elimination algorithm. A nonparametric unseen species model with Euler transformation was used to estimate a lower bound on total TCR beta diversity. TCRdb applied fastp at Q25 and MiXCR to the public reads, then kept only in-frame beta chains. Each entry is one CDR3 protein sequence, shown with its most common DNA and genes. Here the V and J calls rest on TCRdb's processing, not on the authors' analysis. Recorded for this sample are just over 800,000 distinct CDR3 sequences; around 68% of them occurred a single time. The top ten hold roughly a quarter of the sample.

This TCR came from a young man in good health. The sequence joins TRBV6-4 to TRBJ2-1; 11 junctional bases match TRBD2. Sequenced sample: blood. The CDR3 region: CASSEVAGGPGEQFF. The nucleotides are TGTGCCAGCAGTGAGGTAGCGGGAGGGCCAGGGGAGCAGTTCTTC.